These 3 T cell receptor beta chains originate from one sample sequenced in a study of shared T cell receptors in the human thymus. The assay was immunoSEQ multiplex PCR, and TCRdb's table has in-frame clones only and misses some. The sample holds fewer than 700,000 clones, 85% to 90% seen once. This sample was also put to use in a study of human thymus T cells.

The sample consisted of thymocytes. All receptors derive from a boy in the first two years of life with a congenital heart defect.

This chain joins TRBV19 and TRBJ1-5, with TRBD1 identical over 7 bases. The CDR3 has 16 amino acids. V lost 1 base to trimming and J lost 3 bases; unmatched junction nucleotides: 6. Per germline, CDR1 LNHDA and CDR2 SQIVND (reference sequence). The CDR3 loop is CASSIGRGRDNQPQHF. The CDR3 DNA sequence: TGTGCCAGTAGTATAGGGAGGGGGCGAGACAATCAGCCCCAGCATTTT.

Here the CDR3 DNA reads TGTGCCAGCAGGCGACTAGCGGGAACCCAATACGAGCAGTACTTC. Translating gives CASRRLAGTQYEQYF. V usage is TRBV6-5 and J usage is TRBJ2-7; 11 bases are a match to TRBD2. The CDR3 loop spans 15 amino acids. Germline values: CDR1 MNHEY, CDR2 SVGAGI. The ends lost 6 bases at V and 4 bases at J; junction bases unmatched: 8.

V gene TRBV28 combines with J gene TRBJ1-5; D perhaps matches TRBD1 (5 bases). There are 18 residues in the CDR3. CDR1 is MDHEN and CDR2 is SYDVKM in the germline V gene. V was trimmed by 2 bases and J by 1 base, leaving 18 bases between them. DNA for the CDR3: TGTGCCAGCAGTTTAGCGACCGGGGGAAGACAGAGCAATCAGCCCCAGCATTTT. This sequence encodes CASSLATGGRQSNQPQHF. The entire variable domain, with the rest obtained from reference TRBV28 and TRBJ1-5, is as follows: DVKVTQSSRYLVKRTGEKVFLECVQDMDHENMFWYRQDPGLGLRLIYFSYDVKMKEKGDIPEGYSVSREKKERFSLILESASTNQTSMYLCASSLATGGRQSNQPQHFGDGTRLSIL.